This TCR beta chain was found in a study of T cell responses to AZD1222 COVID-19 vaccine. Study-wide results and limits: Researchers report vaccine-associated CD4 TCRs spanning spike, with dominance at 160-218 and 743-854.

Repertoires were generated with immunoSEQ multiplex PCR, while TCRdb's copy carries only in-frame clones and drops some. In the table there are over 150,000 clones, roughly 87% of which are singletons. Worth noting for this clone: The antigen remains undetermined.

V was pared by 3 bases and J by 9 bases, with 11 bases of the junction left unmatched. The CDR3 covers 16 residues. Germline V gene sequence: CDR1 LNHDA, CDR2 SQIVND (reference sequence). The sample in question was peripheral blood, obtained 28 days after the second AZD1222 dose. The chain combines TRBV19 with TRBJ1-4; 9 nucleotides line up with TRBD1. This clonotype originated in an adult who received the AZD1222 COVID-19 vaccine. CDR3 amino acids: CASSIGDRVTGKKLFF. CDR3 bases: TGTGCCAGTAGTATCGGGGACAGGGTCACTGGGAAAAAACTGTTTTTT.